Listed below are T cell receptor beta chains from one sample, sequenced in a study of T cells in Graves' hyperthyroidism and ophthalmopathy. TCRdb passed the multiplex PCR reads through MiXCR, listing each CDR3 protein once. The table includes hundreds of thousands of distinct CDR3 sequences, roughly 15% detected once. The sample consisted of blood. The receptors derive from a woman aged 45-65 years with Graves' ophthalmopathy. CDR3s include the opening cysteine and the closing phenylalanine or tryptophan. Each record gives: clone size, J gene, V gene, D gene, CDR3 protein, CDR3 DNA. The D gene is left open where the match is weak. Part of the rows lack a size; the others show once, few, many or a class for expanded clones.

>few|TRBJ2-3|TRBV20-1|TRBD2
CSATSGPSTDTQYF
TGCAGTGCGACTAGCGGTCCTAGCACAGATACGCAGTATTTT
>.|TRBJ1-6|TRBV7-3|.
CASSLQTYNSPLHF
TGTGCCAGCAGCCTACAGACCTATAATTCACCCCTCCACTTT
>many|TRBJ2-7|TRBV6-2/TRBV6-3|TRBD1
CASSYSGQGFEQYF
TGTGCCAGCAGTTACTCAGGACAGGGTTTCGAGCAGTACTTC
>.|TRBJ2-1|TRBV7-9|.
CASSLGLGASDRRSYNEQFF
TGTGCCAGCAGCTTAGGGCTCGGGGCTTCGGACAGAAGATCCTACAATGAGCAGTTCTTC
>many|TRBJ2-5|TRBV28|TRBD1
CASSPWDRVEETQYF
TGTGCCAGCAGTCCCTGGGACAGGGTTGAAGAGACCCAGTACTTC
>few|TRBJ2-1|TRBV4-1|TRBD2
CASSQTLAGRSYNEQFF
TGCGCCAGCAGCCAGACCTTAGCGGGTCGCTCCTACAATGAGCAGTTCTTC
>.|TRBJ2-3|TRBV9|TRBD2
CASSETSGGSTDTQYF
TGTGCCAGCAGCGAGACTAGCGGGGGAAGCACAGATACGCAGTATTTT
>many|TRBJ2-7|TRBV20-1|.
CSARDPTGRYEQYF
TGCAGTGCTAGGGACCCGACAGGCCGCTACGAGCAGTACTTC
>.|TRBJ2-5|TRBV20-1|.
CSARDWDKPAETQYF
TGCAGTGCTAGAGATTGGGACAAACCCGCGGAGACCCAGTACTTC
>many|TRBJ2-7|TRBV18|.
CASSPMRERSYEQYF
TGTGCCAGCTCACCGATGAGGGAGAGATCCTACGAGCAGTACTTC
>many|TRBJ1-6|TRBV20-1|TRBD1
CSAGRDSNSPLHF
TGCAGTGCAGGCCGGGACAGCAATTCACCCCTCCACTTT